This T cell receptor beta chain was profiled in a study of blood T cell repertoires in COVID-19 (dated by TCRdb to the early 2020s). Background on the whole study: Samples from collaborators originated in the United States, Italy and Spain and spanned both the acute and convalescent phases of COVID-19. The material from the prospective study consisted of cDNA or gDNA derived from T cells, B-cell-depleted T cells, or PBMCs. The dataset comprised deeply sampled blood TCRbeta repertoires from subjects exposed to, actively infected with, or recovered from COVID-19. A freely available public database, intended as a resource for researchers studying the immune response to SARS-CoV-2, is where the repertoires were released. Samples came from the ongoing ImmuneRACE study (first 160 participants) plus 1,254 subjects from 6 global collaborators. Sample metadata almost always included a de-identified subject ID, COVID-19 status, age in years and sex. Where available, HLA class I and class II types were obtained from metadata supplied by the sample provider rather than from assay-based typing. Summary of the overall study and its limitations: How much clinical and demographic metadata was included differed by source and by participant, and the metadata was provided uncurated.

Worth noting for this clone: Its antigen remains undetermined. No quality values exist for individual bases; no much larger clone is one base distant.

Each collaborating institution followed its own protocols to collect whole blood in K2EDTA tubes. Collaborator samples were shipped for TCRbeta analysis as frozen whole blood, isolated PBMCs, or DNA extracted from either sample type. At the junction V is shortened by 4 bases and J by 2 bases; bases outside the gene matches: 5. The CDR3, cysteine through phenylalanine, is 15 amino acids long. Only the CDR3 portion is preserved as DNA: 45 bases, with reading frame beginning at the first base. Reading the germline V gene (reference sequence) gives CDR1 SEHNR and CDR2 FQNEAQ. The immunoSEQ Assay, a bias-controlled multiplex PCR, was used to amplify TCRbeta CDR3 regions from genomic DNA. Processing in the source paper ran as follows. The number of nucleated cells in each sample was estimated by amplification of reference gene primers within the assay. To quantify the absolute abundance of each unique TCRbeta CDR3 rearrangement, sequence reads were collapsed and filtered. For each sample, productive Simpson clonality was calculated as the square root of Simpson's diversity index across productive rearrangements. This is the immuneACCESS table as TCRdb keeps it, with only in-frame sequences that have V and J called. A part of the clones is gone; compared with another copy, unresolved V genes explain less than half, and the rest is unexplained. V, J and clone size are those of that table, while D and trimming were read from the DNA. The sample has tens of thousands of clones on record, 80% to 90% of them singletons. Together, the top ten hold around 5.3% of the sample.

Material: peripheral blood. The TCR originated in a woman aged 55 to 70 with acute or convalescent COVID-19. The sequence is built from TRBV7-9 and TRBJ2-7, with 10 bases in between that match TRBD1. The DNA sequence follows: TGTGCCAGCAGCTCTTCGACAGGGGGCCCCTACGAGCAGTACTTC. This is translated as CASSSSTGGPYEQYF.